Sequencing of this TCR beta chain was carried out in a study of blood T cell repertoires in COVID-19 (dated by TCRdb to the early 2020s). As for the study more broadly: Samples covering the acute and convalescent phases of COVID-19 were provided by collaborators in the United States, Italy and Spain. The repertoires were released in a freely available public database meant as a resource for research on the immune response to SARS-CoV-2. Subjects who had been exposed to COVID-19, were actively infected with it, or had recovered from it provided the deeply sampled blood TCRbeta repertoires that made up the dataset. The material from the prospective study consisted of cDNA or gDNA derived from T cells, B-cell-depleted T cells, or PBMCs. HLA class I and class II types, where available, came from metadata supplied by the sample provider rather than from assay-based typing. The samples were drawn from the first 160 participants of the ongoing ImmuneRACE study and from 1,254 subjects provided by 6 global collaborators. The sample metadata nearly always contained a de-identified subject ID, COVID-19 status, age in years and sex.

To note about this clone: Its antigen remains undetermined. Qualities for individual bases were not recorded, and no much larger clone is one base off. Other DNA sequences in the same sample also yield this CDR3.

A second Seattle source provided samples from volunteer blood donors who had recovered from COVID-19. Collaborating institutions collected whole blood in K2EDTA tubes following their own protocols. For TCRbeta analysis, collaborator samples were shipped as frozen whole blood, as isolated PBMCs, or as DNA extracted from either sample type. TCRbeta CDR3 regions were amplified from genomic DNA by means of the immunoSEQ Assay, a bias-controlled multiplex PCR. For the original study's pipeline: The number of nucleated cells in each sample was estimated by amplification of reference gene primers within the assay. To quantify the absolute abundance of each unique TCRbeta CDR3 rearrangement, sequence reads were collapsed and filtered. Productive Simpson clonality was computed per sample as the square root of Simpson's diversity index over productive rearrangements. Held by TCRdb, this immuneACCESS table contains in-frame sequences only and omits some clones. Under half of the omission traces to an unresolved V gene where checked; the cause of the rest is unknown. V, J and clone size were drawn from that table, and D and trimming were deduced from the DNA. For this sample the table gives roughly 260,000 clones, of which 86% were detected only once. The ten largest clones take up about 10% of the sample.

The paper as a whole reports these results and caveats: Clinical and demographic metadata were provided uncurated, with the amount varying by source and participant.

The CDR3 holds 16 amino acids from the cysteine to the phenylalanine. Just CDR3 DNA is preserved here, 48 bases in frame from base 1. From a lookup of the germline V gene, CDR1 and CDR2 are KGHDR and SFDVKD. V has 2 bases trimmed and J has 0 bases trimmed; junction bases matching no gene number 2. The sequence joins TRBV24-1 to TRBJ2-1; 8 middle bases align to TRBD1. Material for sequencing was peripheral blood. The clonotype comes from a middle-aged man who had recovered from COVID-19. Here is the DNA: TGTGCCACCAGTGATTCCGGACAGGGCTCCTACAATGAGCAGTTCTTC. This is translated as CATSDSGQGSYNEQFF.